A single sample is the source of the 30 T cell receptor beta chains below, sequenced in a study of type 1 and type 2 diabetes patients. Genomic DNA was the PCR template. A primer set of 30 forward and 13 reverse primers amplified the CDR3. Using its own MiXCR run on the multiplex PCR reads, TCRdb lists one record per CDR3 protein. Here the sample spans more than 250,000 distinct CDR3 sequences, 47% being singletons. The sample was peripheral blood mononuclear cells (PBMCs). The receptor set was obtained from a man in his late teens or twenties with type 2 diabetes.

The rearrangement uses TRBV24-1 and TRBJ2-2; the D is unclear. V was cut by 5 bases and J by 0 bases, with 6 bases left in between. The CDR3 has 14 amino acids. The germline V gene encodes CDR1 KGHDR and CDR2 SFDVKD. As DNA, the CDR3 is TGTGCCACCAGTGTAGGTGCGAACACCGGGGAGCTGTTTTTT. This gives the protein CATSVGANTGELFF.

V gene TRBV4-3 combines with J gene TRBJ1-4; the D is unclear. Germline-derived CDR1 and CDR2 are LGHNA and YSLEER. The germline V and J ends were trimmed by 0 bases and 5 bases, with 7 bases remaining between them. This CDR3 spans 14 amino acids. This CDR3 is CASSQDSLNEKLFF. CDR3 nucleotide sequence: TGCGCCAGCAGCCAAGATTCCTTAAATGAAAAACTGTTTTTT.

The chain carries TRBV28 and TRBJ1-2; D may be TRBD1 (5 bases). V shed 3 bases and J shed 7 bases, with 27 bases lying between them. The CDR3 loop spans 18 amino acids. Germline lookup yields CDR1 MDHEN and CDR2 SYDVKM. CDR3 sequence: CASSLNVWVRANTSGYTF. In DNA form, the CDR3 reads TGTGCCAGCAGTTTGAATGTTTGGGTCAGGGCTAATACTAGTGGCTACACCTTC.

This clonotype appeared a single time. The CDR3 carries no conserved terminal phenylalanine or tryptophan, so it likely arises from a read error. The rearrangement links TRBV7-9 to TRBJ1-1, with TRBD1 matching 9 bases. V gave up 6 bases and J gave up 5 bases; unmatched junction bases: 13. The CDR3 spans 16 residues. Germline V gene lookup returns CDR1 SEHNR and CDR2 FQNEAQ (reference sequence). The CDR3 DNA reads TGTGCCAGCAGAAGATCCGGGACAGGGAGTGGGACTGAAGCTTTCTCT. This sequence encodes CASRRSGTGSGTEAFS.

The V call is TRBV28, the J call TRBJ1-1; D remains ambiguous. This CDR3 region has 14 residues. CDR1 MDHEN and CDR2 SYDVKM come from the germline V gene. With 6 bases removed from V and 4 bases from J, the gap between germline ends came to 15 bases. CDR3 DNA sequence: TGTGCCAGCAGGGTTTTCGTAAGGTCCACTGAAGCTTTCTTT. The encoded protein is CASRVFVRSTEAFF.

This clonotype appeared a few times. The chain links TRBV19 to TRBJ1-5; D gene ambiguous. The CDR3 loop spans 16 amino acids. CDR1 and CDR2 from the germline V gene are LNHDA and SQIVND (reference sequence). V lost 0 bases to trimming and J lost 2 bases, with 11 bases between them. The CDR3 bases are TGTGCCAGTAGTATAGATCGTGGAGGTGGCAATCAGCCCCAGCATTTT. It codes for CASSIDRGGGNQPQHF.

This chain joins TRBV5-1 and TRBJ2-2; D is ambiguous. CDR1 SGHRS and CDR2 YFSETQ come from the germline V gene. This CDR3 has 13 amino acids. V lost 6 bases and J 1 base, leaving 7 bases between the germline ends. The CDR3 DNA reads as TGCGCCAGCACAATTGGGAACACCGGGGAGCTGTTTTTT. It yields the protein CASTIGNTGELFF. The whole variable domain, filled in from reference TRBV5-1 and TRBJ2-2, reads KAGVTQTPRYLIKTRGQQVTLSCSPISGHRSVSWYQQTPGQGLQFLFEYFSETQRNKGNFPGRFSGRQFSNSRSEMNVSTLELGDSALYLCASTIGNTGELFFGEGSRLTVL.

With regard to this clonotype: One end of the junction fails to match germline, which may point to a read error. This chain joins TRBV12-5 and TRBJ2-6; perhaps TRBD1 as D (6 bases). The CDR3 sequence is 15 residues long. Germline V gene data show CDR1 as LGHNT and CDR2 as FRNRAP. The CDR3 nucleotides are TGTGCCAGCAGTTTGAGGGGGAACGGGGCCAACGTCCCGACTTTC. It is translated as CASSLRGNGANVPTF.

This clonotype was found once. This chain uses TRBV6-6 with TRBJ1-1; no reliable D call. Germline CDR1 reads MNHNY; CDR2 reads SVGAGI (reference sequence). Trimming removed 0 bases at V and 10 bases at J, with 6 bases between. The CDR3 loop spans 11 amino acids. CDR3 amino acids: CASSYSGRAFF. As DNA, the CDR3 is TGTGCCAGCAGTTACTCAGGGAGAGCTTTCTTT.

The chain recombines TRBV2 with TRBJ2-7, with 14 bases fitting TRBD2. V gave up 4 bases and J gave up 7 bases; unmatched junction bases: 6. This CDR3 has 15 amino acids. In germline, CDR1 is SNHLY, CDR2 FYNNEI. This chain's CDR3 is CASSGTSGRYNEQYF. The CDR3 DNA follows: TGTGCCAGCAGTGGGACTAGCGGGAGGTACAATGAGCAGTACTTC.

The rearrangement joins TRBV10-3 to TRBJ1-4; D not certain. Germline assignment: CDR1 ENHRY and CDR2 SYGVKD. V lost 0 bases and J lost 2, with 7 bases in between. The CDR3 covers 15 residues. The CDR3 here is CAISESVVTNEKLFF. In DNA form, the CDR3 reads TGTGCCATCAGTGAGTCGGTGGTTACTAATGAAAAACTGTTTTTT.

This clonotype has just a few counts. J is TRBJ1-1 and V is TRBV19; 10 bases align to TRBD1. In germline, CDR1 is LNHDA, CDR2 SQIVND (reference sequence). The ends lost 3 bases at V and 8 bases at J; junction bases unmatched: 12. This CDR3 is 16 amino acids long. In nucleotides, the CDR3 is TGTGCCAGTAGTATGGGACAGGGGACGAAACTATTCGAAGCTTTCTTT. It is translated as CASSMGQGTKLFEAFF.

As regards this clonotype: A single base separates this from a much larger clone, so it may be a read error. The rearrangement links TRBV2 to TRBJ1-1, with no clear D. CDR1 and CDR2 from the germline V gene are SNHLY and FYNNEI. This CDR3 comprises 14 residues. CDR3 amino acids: CARRIPPSHTEAFF. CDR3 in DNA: TGTGCCCGCAGAATCCCGCCAAGCCACACTGAAGCTTTCTTT.

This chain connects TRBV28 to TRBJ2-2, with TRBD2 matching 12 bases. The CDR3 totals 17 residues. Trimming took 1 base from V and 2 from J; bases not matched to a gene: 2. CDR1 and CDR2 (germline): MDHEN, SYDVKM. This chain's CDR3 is CASSLFGLAGNTGELFF. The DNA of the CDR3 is TGTGCCAGCAGTTTATTCGGACTAGCGGGAAACACCGGGGAGCTGTTTTTT.

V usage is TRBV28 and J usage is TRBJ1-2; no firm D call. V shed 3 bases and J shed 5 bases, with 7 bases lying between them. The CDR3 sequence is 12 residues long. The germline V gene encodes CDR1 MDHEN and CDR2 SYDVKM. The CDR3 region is CASSLVRYGYTF. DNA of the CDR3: TGTGCCAGCAGTTTGGTTAGGTATGGCTACACCTTC.

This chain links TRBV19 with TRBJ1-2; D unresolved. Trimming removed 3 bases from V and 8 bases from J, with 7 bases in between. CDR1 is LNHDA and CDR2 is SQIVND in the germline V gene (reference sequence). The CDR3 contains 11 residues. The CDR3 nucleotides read TGTGCCAGTAGTATCGTGGAGGGCTACACCTTC. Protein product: CASSIVEGYTF.

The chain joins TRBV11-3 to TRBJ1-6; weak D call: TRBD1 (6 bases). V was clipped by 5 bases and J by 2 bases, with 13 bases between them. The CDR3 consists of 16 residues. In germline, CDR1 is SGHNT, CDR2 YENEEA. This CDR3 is CASSLLRQAYNSPLHF. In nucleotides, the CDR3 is TGTGCCAGCAGCCTTCTTCGACAGGCCTATAATTCACCCCTCCACTTT.

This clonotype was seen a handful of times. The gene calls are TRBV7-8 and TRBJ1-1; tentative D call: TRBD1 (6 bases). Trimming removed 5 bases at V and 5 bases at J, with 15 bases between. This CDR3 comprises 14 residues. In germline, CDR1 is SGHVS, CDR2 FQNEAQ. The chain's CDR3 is CASSPLGGGTEAFF. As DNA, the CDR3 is TGTGCCAGCAGCCCACTAGGGGGGGGGACTGAAGCTTTCTTT.

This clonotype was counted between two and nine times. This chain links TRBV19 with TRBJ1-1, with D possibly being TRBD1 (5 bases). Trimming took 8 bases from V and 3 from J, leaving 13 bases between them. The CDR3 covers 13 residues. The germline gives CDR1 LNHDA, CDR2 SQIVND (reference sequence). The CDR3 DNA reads TGTGCCAGTCAGGACAACACACACACTGAAGCTTTCTTT. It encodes CASQDNTHTEAFF.

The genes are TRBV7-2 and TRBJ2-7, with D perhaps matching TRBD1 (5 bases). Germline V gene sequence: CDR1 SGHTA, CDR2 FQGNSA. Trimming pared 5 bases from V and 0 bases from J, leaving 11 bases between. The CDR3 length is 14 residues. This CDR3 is CASSPRQSSYEQYF. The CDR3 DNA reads TGTGCCAGCAGCCCGAGACAGAGCTCCTACGAGCAGTACTTC.

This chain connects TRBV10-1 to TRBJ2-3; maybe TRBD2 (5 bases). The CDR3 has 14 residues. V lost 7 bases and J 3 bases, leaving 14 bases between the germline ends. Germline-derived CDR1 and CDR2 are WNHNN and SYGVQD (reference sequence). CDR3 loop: CASTYGERTDTQYF. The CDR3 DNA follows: TGCGCCAGCACTTACGGGGAAAGGACAGATACGCAGTATTTT.

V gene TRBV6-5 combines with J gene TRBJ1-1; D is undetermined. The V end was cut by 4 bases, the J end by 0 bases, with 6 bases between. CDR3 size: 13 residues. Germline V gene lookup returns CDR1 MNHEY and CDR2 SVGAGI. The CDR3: CASSWQLNTEAFF. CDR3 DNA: TGTGCCAGCAGTTGGCAGCTGAACACTGAAGCTTTCTTT.

The CDR3 sequence: CASSKGAGQYNQPQHF. In DNA form, the CDR3 reads TGTGCCAGTAGTAAGGGAGCGGGACAGTACAATCAGCCCCAGCATTTT. This sequence joins TRBV19 and TRBJ1-5; 7 positions match TRBD1. This CDR3 has 16 amino acids. V lost 4 bases and J lost 3; bases outside the gene matches: 9. Germline assignment: CDR1 LNHDA and CDR2 SQIVND (reference sequence).

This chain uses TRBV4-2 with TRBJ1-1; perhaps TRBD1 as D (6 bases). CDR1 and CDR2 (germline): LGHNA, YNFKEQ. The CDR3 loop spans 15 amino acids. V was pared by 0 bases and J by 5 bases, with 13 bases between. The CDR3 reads CASSQDEQGWTEAFF. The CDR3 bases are TGTGCCAGCAGCCAAGATGAACAGGGATGGACTGAAGCTTTCTTT.

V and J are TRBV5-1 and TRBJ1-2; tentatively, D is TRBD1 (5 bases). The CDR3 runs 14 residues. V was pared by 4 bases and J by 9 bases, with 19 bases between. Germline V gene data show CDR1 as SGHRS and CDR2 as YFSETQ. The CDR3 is CASSAGGDGLSYTF. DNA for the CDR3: TGCGCCAGCAGCGCGGGCGGGGACGGACTAAGCTACACCTTC.

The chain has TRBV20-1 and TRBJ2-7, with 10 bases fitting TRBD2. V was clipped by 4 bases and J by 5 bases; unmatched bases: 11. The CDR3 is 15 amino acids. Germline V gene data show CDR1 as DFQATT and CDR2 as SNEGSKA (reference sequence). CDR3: CSAIRASGSTNEQYF. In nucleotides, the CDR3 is TGCAGTGCTATCCGGGCTAGCGGGAGTACGAACGAGCAGTACTTC.

This CDR3 is CASSSFWGSHTEAFF. The CDR3 DNA is TGTGCCAGCAGCTCTTTTTGGGGGTCTCACACTGAAGCTTTCTTT. V gene TRBV19 combines with J gene TRBJ1-1; D may be TRBD1 (5 bases). Looked up from germline, CDR1 is LNHDA and CDR2 is SQIVND (reference sequence). The CDR3 sequence is 15 residues long. V gave up 9 bases and J gave up 3 bases, with 20 bases separating them.

The CDR3 bases are TGCGCCAGCAGCCCGTTACCCCCCAATGAGCAGTTCTTC. Residues: CASSPLPPNEQFF. This sequence joins TRBV4-1 and TRBJ2-5, with D uncertain. Matching the DNA end better, TRBJ2-1 makes the J call doubtful. The CDR3 extends over 13 amino acids. The germline V gene encodes CDR1 MGHRA and CDR2 YSYEKL.

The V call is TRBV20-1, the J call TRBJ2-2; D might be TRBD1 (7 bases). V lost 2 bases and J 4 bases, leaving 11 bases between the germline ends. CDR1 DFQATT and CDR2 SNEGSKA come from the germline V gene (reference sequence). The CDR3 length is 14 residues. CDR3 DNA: TGCAGTGCTAGACAGGGGGGATCCACCGGGGAGCTGTTTTTT. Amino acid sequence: CSARQGGSTGELFF.

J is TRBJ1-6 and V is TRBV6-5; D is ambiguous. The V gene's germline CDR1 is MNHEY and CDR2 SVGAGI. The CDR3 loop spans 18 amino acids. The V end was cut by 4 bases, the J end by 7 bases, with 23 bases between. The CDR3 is CASSFGPPSSIANSPLHF. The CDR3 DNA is TGTGCCAGCAGTTTTGGGCCCCCGTCATCTATCGCCAATTCACCCCTCCACTTT.